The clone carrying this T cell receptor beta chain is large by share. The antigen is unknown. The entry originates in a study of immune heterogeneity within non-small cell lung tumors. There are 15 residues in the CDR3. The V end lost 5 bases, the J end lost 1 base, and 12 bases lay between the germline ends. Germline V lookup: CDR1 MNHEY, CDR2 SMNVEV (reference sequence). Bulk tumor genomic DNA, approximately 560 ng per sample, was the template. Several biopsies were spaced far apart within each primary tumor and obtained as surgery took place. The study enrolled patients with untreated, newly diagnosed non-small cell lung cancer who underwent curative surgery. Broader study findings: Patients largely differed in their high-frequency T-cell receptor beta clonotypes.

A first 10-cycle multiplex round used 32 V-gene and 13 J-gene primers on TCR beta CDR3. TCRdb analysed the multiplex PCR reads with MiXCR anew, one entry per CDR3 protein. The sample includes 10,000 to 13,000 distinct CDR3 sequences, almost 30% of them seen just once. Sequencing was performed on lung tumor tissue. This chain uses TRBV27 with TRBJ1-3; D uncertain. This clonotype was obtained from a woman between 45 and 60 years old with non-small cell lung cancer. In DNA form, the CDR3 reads TGTGCCAGCAGTCCTTCCCGAGCGTCTGGAAACACCATATATTTT. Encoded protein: CASSPSRASGNTIYF.